This T cell receptor beta chain was captured by sequencing in a study of shared clonotypes between healthy human individuals. About this clone itself: Its antigen is not identified.

Study-wide results and limits: Larger estimated richness was generally seen in naive subsets than in memory subsets.

Measured with immunoSEQ multiplex PCR; TCRdb has only the in-frame clones, and not every one. The sample yields 1.4 million to 1.5 million clones, around 95% seen once. The sequence was obtained from a man aged 25 to 40 in good health. The sequenced sample was naive CD4+ T cells sorted from blood. The subset is: CD45RA+ positively selected.

The CDR3 sequence is CSARHPYGYTF. The CDR3 nucleotides read TGCAGTGCTAGACACCCCTATGGCTACACCTTC. The chain uses TRBV20-1 and TRBJ1-2; D call uncertain. Germline CDR1 and CDR2: DFQATT and SNEGSKA (reference sequence). The CDR3 is 11 residues long. V dropped 2 bases and J dropped 4 bases, with 5 bases sitting between them.